These 21 T cell receptor beta chains share one sample of origin, sequenced in a study of blood T cell repertoires in COVID-19. TCRdb's copy holds only in-frame clones and misses some; the assay was immunoSEQ multiplex PCR. The table lists around 300,000 clones, approximately 91% of them singletons. The sequencing input was PBMCs or T cells enriched from blood (not recorded which). The receptors stem from a woman between 40 and 50 years old who had recovered from COVID-19.

V is TRBV29-1 and J is TRBJ2-5; 8 positions match TRBD1. The germline CDR1 and CDR2 sequences are SQVTM and ANQGSEA. The V gene end was trimmed by 1 base and the J gene end by 7 bases; junction bases not matched to a gene: 11. This CDR3 contains 15 residues. CDR3 amino acids: CSVEARTGPPGTQYF. In nucleotides, the CDR3 is TGCAGCGTTGAAGCCCGGACAGGGCCGCCGGGGACCCAGTACTTC.

This chain connects TRBV19 to TRBJ1-5; 9 bases match TRBD1. Germline values: CDR1 LNHDA, CDR2 SQIVND (reference sequence). CDR3 length: 16 amino acids. With V trimmed by 7 bases and J by 2 bases, 9 bases remained unmatched. This CDR3 is CASTLDRGEGNQPQHF. In DNA form, the CDR3 reads TGTGCCAGTACCCTGGACAGGGGCGAAGGCAATCAGCCCCAGCATTTT.

This sequence joins TRBV7-8 and TRBJ1-4, with 8 bases aligning to TRBD1. Looked up from germline, CDR1 is SGHVS and CDR2 is FQNEAQ. Trimming took 4 bases from V and 6 from J; bases not matched to a gene: 10. CDR3 size: 16 residues. The CDR3 nucleotides are TGTGCCAGCAGCTCTTATGGGGGCAGGGGGCATGAAAAACTGTTTTTT. As protein: CASSSYGGRGHEKLFF.

The rearrangement links TRBV4-2 to TRBJ2-7, with D possibly matching TRBD2 (6 bases). The CDR3 length is 15 residues. V was clipped by 5 bases and J by 0 bases, with 14 bases between them. Germline V gene data show CDR1 as LGHNA and CDR2 as YNFKEQ. DNA for the CDR3: TGTGCCAGCAGCTACCACGGAGGGGTCTCCTACGAGCAGTACTTC. It translates to CASSYHGGVSYEQYF.

The chain recombines TRBV19 with TRBJ1-6; D possibly corresponds to TRBD1 (5 bases). Between the trimmed V and J ends, which lost 9 bases and 8 bases, there was a span of 17 bases. The CDR3 runs to 14 residues. The V gene's germline CDR1 is LNHDA and CDR2 SQIVND (reference sequence). This CDR3 is CARSPQGSDSPLHF. For the CDR3, the DNA is TGTGCCAGGAGCCCCCAGGGCTCCGATTCACCCCTCCACTTT.

The J gene is TRBJ2-2, the V gene TRBV4-3; D possibly corresponds to TRBD1 (6 bases). From germline, CDR1 is LGHNA and CDR2 YSLEER. The CDR3 is 15 amino acids. Deletions cut 4 bases from V and 1 base from J, with 10 bases between. CDR3 bases: TGCGCCAGCAGCCCTAGGGGGTTGAACACCGGGGAGCTGTTTTTT. Amino acids: CASSPRGLNTGELFF.

The genes are TRBV4-3 and TRBJ2-1, with 7 bases lining up with TRBD2. Germline CDR1 reads LGHNA; CDR2 reads YSLEER. This CDR3 contains 19 residues. Trimming removed 0 bases from V and 0 bases from J; junction bases left unmatched: 11. The CDR3: CASSQDRSGWTSSYNEQFF. DNA of the CDR3: TGCGCCAGCAGCCAAGATAGGAGCGGTTGGACTAGCTCCTACAATGAGCAGTTCTTC.

V and J are TRBV12-5 and TRBJ1-1; a weak D match, TRBD1 (5 bases). The germline V and J ends were trimmed by 5 bases and 2 bases, with 15 bases remaining between them. The germline V gene has CDR1 LGHNT and CDR2 FRNRAP. The CDR3 is 15 amino acids. The chain's CDR3 is CASGLGDRPNTEAFF. CDR3 nucleotide sequence: TGTGCTAGTGGTCTAGGCGACAGACCCAACACTGAAGCTTTCTTT.

This chain joins TRBV5-1 and TRBJ2-2; 9 bases line up with TRBD2. The CDR3 has 16 amino acids. V shed 0 bases, J shed 3 bases, and the junction held 3 bases outside the gene matches. In germline, CDR1 is SGHRS, CDR2 YFSETQ. The CDR3 DNA reads as TGCGCCAGCAGCTTGGATGGGACTAGCTACACCGGGGAGCTGTTTTTT. This sequence encodes CASSLDGTSYTGELFF. The full variable domain, completed using reference TRBV5-1 and TRBJ2-2, is KAGVTQTPRYLIKTRGQQVTLSCSPISGHRSVSWYQQTPGQGLQFLFEYFSETQRNKGNFPGRFSGRQFSNSRSEMNVSTLELGDSALYLCASSLDGTSYTGELFFGEGSRLTVL.

The J gene is TRBJ2-3, the V gene TRBV5-8, with 7 nucleotides matching TRBD1. Germline assignment: CDR1 SGHTS and CDR2 YDEGEE. This CDR3 has 16 residues. The trim removed 4 bases at V and 0 bases at J, leaving 8 bases unmatched. CDR3 sequence: CASSGRDSLSTDTQYF. In nucleotides, the CDR3 is TGTGCCAGCAGCGGCCGGGACAGCCTGAGCACAGATACGCAGTATTTT.

The chain combines TRBV6-5 with TRBJ1-6, with TRBD1 as a possible D gene (6 bases). V lost 0 bases to trimming and J lost 8 bases, with 14 bases between them. CDR3 length equals 16 residues. Germline values: CDR1 MNHEY, CDR2 SVGAGI. The DNA of the CDR3 is TGTGCCAGCAGTTACTCGGTGGGGGCCGTGGATTCACCCCTCCACTTT. Protein sequence: CASSYSVGAVDSPLHF.

DNA for the CDR3: TGCGCCAGCAGCCAAGAGTTCTCGGGGACCTACGAGCAGTACTTC. It encodes CASSQEFSGTYEQYF. The chain uses TRBV4-1 and TRBJ2-7; possible D gene TRBD2, 5 bases. Germline V lookup: CDR1 MGHRA, CDR2 YSYEKL. V lost 0 bases, J lost 2 bases, and 11 bases lay in between. There are 15 residues in the CDR3.

The chain combines TRBV6-5 with TRBJ1-2, with 7 positions matching TRBD1. This CDR3 has 15 residues. The V segment lost 6 bases and the J segment 4 bases; nucleotides outside the gene matches: 11. The V gene's germline CDR1 is MNHEY and CDR2 SVGAGI. The CDR3 DNA follows: TGTGCCAGCAGGACAGGAGGGACAGCACCCTATGGCTACACCTTC. This translates into CASRTGGTAPYGYTF.

The V gene is TRBV7-2, the J gene TRBJ2-7; the D gene is possibly TRBD2 (5 bases). The CDR3 spans 14 residues. The germline V gene encodes CDR1 SGHTA and CDR2 FQGNSA. Trimming left V 5 bases short and J 2 bases short, with 13 bases between. The CDR3 DNA sequence: TGTGCCAGCAGCGGACGGGGTGGCCCCTACGAGCAGTACTTC. Its protein product is CASSGRGGPYEQYF.

The chain recombines TRBV18 with TRBJ2-2; tentatively, D is TRBD1 (6 bases). Per the germline V gene, CDR1 is KGHSH and CDR2 is LQKENI. Deletions cut 0 bases from V and 4 bases from J, with 15 bases between. The CDR3 contains 17 residues. The CDR3 region is CASSPPNQDRGTGELFF. In nucleotides, the CDR3 is TGTGCCAGCTCACCACCGAATCAGGACAGAGGCACCGGGGAGCTGTTTTTT.

This chain joins TRBV5-1 and TRBJ2-2; D not certain. CDR3 length equals 11 residues. Germline V gene lookup returns CDR1 SGHRS and CDR2 YFSETQ. Trimming stripped 7 bases from V and 5 bases from J, with 6 bases between. The CDR3 nucleotides read TGCGCCAGCTGCGATACCGGGGAGCTGTTTTTT. This translates into CASCDTGELFF.

The sample holds one count of this clone. J is TRBJ1-5 and V is TRBV6-5; a weak D match, TRBD1 (5 bases). V lost 11 bases and J lost 3, with 14 bases in between. The CDR3 consists of 13 residues. Germline V lookup: CDR1 MNHEY, CDR2 SVGAGI. CDR3 sequence: CAAGRDLNQPQHF. As DNA, the CDR3 is TGTGCCGCAGGGCGGGACCTCAATCAGCCCCAGCATTTT.

The chain combines TRBV5-6 with TRBJ2-3; 14 bases align to TRBD2. Germline V CDR1 and CDR2: SGHDT, YYEEEE. The CDR3 has 16 amino acids. Trimming cost V 4 bases and J 4 bases; bases outside gene matches: 5. The CDR3 loop reads CASSRLAGGPADTQYF. The DNA for the CDR3 is TGTGCCAGCAGCCGACTAGCGGGGGGGCCCGCAGATACGCAGTATTTT.

The chain uses TRBV4-1 and TRBJ1-3, with D possibly matching TRBD1 (6 bases). The CDR3 runs to 15 residues. Germline V gene lookup returns CDR1 MGHRA and CDR2 YSYEKL. V lost 0 bases and J lost 5, with 11 bases in between. This chain's CDR3 is CASSQDKDRRNTIYF. The CDR3 DNA reads as TGCGCCAGCAGCCAAGATAAGGACAGACGAAACACCATATATTTT.

The rearrangement uses TRBV5-1 and TRBJ1-2, with 9 bases lining up with TRBD1. There are 13 residues in the CDR3. In germline, CDR1 is SGHRS, CDR2 YFSETQ. J was trimmed by 7 bases and V by 0 bases; bases with no gene match: 1. This CDR3 reads CASSLGQGGGYTF. The DNA of the CDR3 is TGCGCCAGCAGCTTGGGACAGGGGGGTGGCTACACCTTC.

This sequence joins TRBV2 and TRBJ2-5, with 8 nucleotides matching TRBD2. CDR1 is SNHLY, CDR2 FYNNEI, per germline. This CDR3 has 15 amino acids. The V and J ends lost 6 bases and 4 bases, in that order; junction bases with no gene match: 10. The CDR3 DNA follows: TGTGCCAGCAGCTACCGGGGGCTAGCGGGAGAGACCCAGTACTTC. Amino acid sequence: CASSYRGLAGETQYF. The full variable domain, in which reference TRBV2 and TRBJ2-5 provide the parts outside the CDR3, is EPEVTQTPSHQVTQMGQEVILRCVPISNHLYFYWYRQILGQKVEFLVSFYNNEISEKSEIFDDQFSVERPDGSNFTLKIRSTKLEDSAMYFCASSYRGLAGETQYFGPGTRLLVL.